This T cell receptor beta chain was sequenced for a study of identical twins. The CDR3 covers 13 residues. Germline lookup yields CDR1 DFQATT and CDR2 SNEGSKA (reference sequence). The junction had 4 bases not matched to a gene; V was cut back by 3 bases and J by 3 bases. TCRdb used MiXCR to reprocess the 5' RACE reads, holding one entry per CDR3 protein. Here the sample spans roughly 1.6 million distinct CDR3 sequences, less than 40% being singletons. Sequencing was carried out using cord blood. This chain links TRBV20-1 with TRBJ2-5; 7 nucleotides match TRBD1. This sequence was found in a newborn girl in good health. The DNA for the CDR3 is TGCAGTGCTAGGAGACAGGGAAAAGAGACCCAGTACTTC. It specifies CSARRQGKETQYF.